Each of the 10 T cell receptor beta chains below was sequenced from the same sample in a study of identical twins. TCRdb re-analysed the 5' RACE reads in MiXCR, keeping a single row per CDR3 protein. This repertoire shows hundreds of thousands of distinct CDR3 sequences, around 20% found once; its top ten account for 4% to 4.5%. These sequences were also reported in another study, on T cells expressing NK-cell markers.

Sequences were obtained from PBMCs. Receptor source: a woman aged 18-35 years in good health.

This clonotype was observed a handful of times. The V and J genes are TRBV5-6 and TRBJ1-4, with TRBD1 matching 8 bases. Per the germline V gene, CDR1 is SGHDT and CDR2 is YYEEEE. The CDR3 spans 14 residues. J gave up 8 bases and V 1 base, and 4 bases lay outside the gene matches. In DNA form, the CDR3 reads TGTGCCAGCAGCTTGTACGGGACAGGCGAAAAACTGTTTTTT. Protein sequence: CASSLYGTGEKLFF.

At least ten counts were recorded for this clonotype. This chain uses TRBV7-9 with TRBJ2-5, with 8 bases that match TRBD1. In germline, CDR1 is SEHNR, CDR2 FQNEAQ (reference sequence). The CDR3 is 13 amino acids. V lost 5 bases and J lost 3; bases outside the gene matches: 2. In DNA, the CDR3 is TGTGCCAGCAGCCCGACAGGGGAAGAGACCCAGTACTTC. It yields the protein CASSPTGEETQYF.

The chain couples TRBV7-9 to TRBJ2-2; D possibly corresponds to TRBD2 (6 bases). Trimming shortened V by 5 bases and J by 5 bases, and 15 bases separated the two germline ends. CDR1 is SEHNR and CDR2 is FQNEAQ in the germline V gene (reference sequence). This CDR3 has 15 amino acids. This CDR3 reads CASSHPGLDTGELFF. CDR3 DNA: TGTGCCAGCAGCCACCCGGGACTCGATACCGGGGAGCTGTTTTTT.

This clonotype was detected only a few times. This chain uses TRBV7-6 with TRBJ2-1, with D possibly called TRBD1 or TRBD2 (5 bases each). CDR1 is SGHVS and CDR2 is FNYEAQ in the germline V gene. The CDR3 totals 18 residues. Trimming cost V 3 bases and J 6 bases, with 24 bases left between them. CDR3: CASSFQDPGSWLSNEQFF. CDR3 bases: TGTGCCAGCAGCTTCCAAGACCCAGGGAGCTGGTTAAGCAATGAGCAGTTCTTC. The full variable domain, its missing parts supplied by reference TRBV7-6 and TRBJ2-1, is GAGVSQSPRYKVTKRGQDVALRCDPISGHVSLYWYRQALGQGPEFLTYFNYEAQQDKSGLPNDRFSAERPEGSISTLTIQRTEQRDSAMYRCASSFQDPGSWLSNEQFFGPGTRLTVL.

V and J are TRBV12-3 or TRBV12-4 and TRBJ2-3, with D perhaps matching TRBD2 (5 bases). Trimming shortened V by 6 bases and J by 2 bases, and 18 bases separated the two germline ends. CDR3 length: 16 amino acids. The CDR3 DNA follows: TGTGCCAGCAGCCCCATGGGAGCGCCGATCACAGATACGCAGTATTTT. Its protein product is CASSPMGAPITDTQYF.

The chain joins TRBV20-1 to TRBJ2-3; TRBD2 matches 9 bases. CDR3 length: 14 residues. V lost 5 bases to trimming and J lost 5 bases; unmatched junction nucleotides: 8. Germline V gives CDR1 DFQATT, CDR2 SNEGSKA (reference sequence). The CDR3 loop is CSAPAGGPGDTQYF. The CDR3 region has the DNA TGCAGTGCTCCCGCGGGAGGGCCGGGAGATACGCAGTATTTT.

This clonotype appeared a few times. The chain joins TRBV6-1 to TRBJ2-7; 10 bases map to TRBD1. Germline V gene data show CDR1 as MNHNS and CDR2 as SASEGT. V trimming: 6 bases; J trimming: 4 bases; junction bases outside the gene matches: 15. The CDR3 runs to 17 residues. This chain's CDR3 is CASSHLLRRDRGYEQYF. In DNA form, the CDR3 reads TGTGCCAGCAGCCACCTCCTCAGACGGGACAGGGGTTACGAGCAGTACTTC.

This clonotype was picked up many times. CDR3 amino acids: CSASRQGVNSPLHF. The CDR3 DNA is TGCAGTGCTTCCCGACAGGGGGTTAATTCACCCCTCCACTTT. The chain employs TRBV20-1 and TRBJ1-6; 9 bases are a match to TRBD1. The CDR3 extends over 14 amino acids. From germline, CDR1 is DFQATT and CDR2 SNEGSKA (reference sequence). V gave up 5 bases and J gave up 6 bases; unmatched junction bases: 5.

This clonotype was picked up many times. The genes are TRBV20-1 and TRBJ2-1; 12 nucleotides match TRBD2. CDR1 is DFQATT, CDR2 SNEGSKA, per germline (reference sequence). The V and J ends lost 1 base and 9 bases, in that order; junction bases with no gene match: 7. CDR3 length: 15 amino acids. The chain's CDR3 is CSARGTSGTGSEQFF. The DNA for the CDR3 is TGCAGTGCTAGAGGGACTAGCGGGACGGGAAGTGAGCAGTTCTTC.

This clonotype was observed a few times. This rearrangement joins TRBV29-1 to TRBJ2-5; the D gene is possibly TRBD1 (6 bases). The germline gives CDR1 SQVTM, CDR2 ANQGSEA. V was cut by 6 bases and J by 5 bases, with 22 bases left in between. This CDR3 has 15 residues. The DNA for the CDR3 is TGCAGCGTCTCCTCCGGAATAACAGGGATCGAGACCCAGTACTTC. It specifies CSVSSGITGIETQYF.